This is a list of T cell receptor beta chains from one sample in a study of response to subunit inactivated influenza vaccine. TCRdb reprocessed the RT-PCR reads via MiXCR and lists one record per CDR3 protein. The sample consists of under 800,000 distinct CDR3 sequences, approximately 15% of them appearing once. Sequenced material: PBMCs from blood, taken 14 to 15 days before vaccination. These receptors were obtained from a man aged 50 to 59 who received an inactivated influenza vaccine. Each CDR3 is given with its conserved first and last residue. The order of the fields is V gene, D gene, J gene, clone size, CDR3 DNA, CDR3 protein. D genes are given only for firm matches. Not every row has a clone size; where given, it reads once, few, many or a size class.

TRBV7-9	TRBD1	TRBJ1-4	.	TGTGCCAGCAGCCGGACAGGCGACCGAAAACTGTTTTTT	CASSRTGDRKLFF
TRBV28	TRBD1	TRBJ1-2	.	TGTGCCAGCCAGGGGGGACAGGGTTGGGATGGCTACACCTTC	CASQGGQGWDGYTF
TRBV18	TRBD1	TRBJ2-1	.	TGTGCCAGCTCACCCGGACAGGGGCTTAGTTCCTACAATGAGCAGTTCTTC	CASSPGQGLSSYNEQFF
TRBV7-6	.	TRBJ1-1	.	TGTGCCAGCAGCTCAATGGGTCCGAACACTGAAGCTTTCTTT	CASSSMGPNTEAFF
TRBV5-6	.	TRBJ2-7	many	TGTGCCAGCAGCCTCTGGGACAACACCTACGAGCAGTACTTC	CASSLWDNTYEQYF
TRBV7-9	.	TRBJ2-7	few	TGTGCCAGCAGCCGAATACCTTACGAGCAGTACTTC	CASSRIPYEQYF
TRBV7-9	.	TRBJ2-1	.	TGTGCCAGCAGCTTAACCCTAGCCGTCTATGAGCAGTTCTTC	CASSLTLAVYEQFF
TRBV27	TRBD1	TRBJ2-5	.	TGTGCCAGCAGCACCGGGACAGGGACAAAAGAGACCCAGTACTTC	CASSTGTGTKETQYF
TRBV11-2	.	TRBJ2-5	few	TGTGCCAGCAGCTTAGGCGCTTTGGGGGCAGAGACCCAGTACTTC	CASSLGALGAETQYF
TRBV5-1	TRBD2	TRBJ2-5	few	TGCGCCAGCAGCTTGCATCAACGCGGGAGGCAAGAGACCCAGTACTTC	CASSLHQRGRQETQYF
TRBV7-2	.	TRBJ2-1	.	TGTGCCAGCAGCTTGACTAGTTCCGGTGAGCAGTTCTTC	CASSLTSSGEQFF
TRBV3-1	TRBD2	TRBJ2-1	many	TGTGCCAGCAGCCTAACTAGCGGGAGTTTTGATGAGCAGTTCTTC	CASSLTSGSFDEQFF
TRBV27	TRBD2	TRBJ2-7	.	TGTGCCAGCAGTGGGGGGCTAGCGGGCCTCCACAATGAGCAGTACTTC	CASSGGLAGLHNEQYF
TRBV3-1	TRBD1	TRBJ1-6	.	TGTGCCAGCAGCCAAGAGAACAGGGGCTATTCACCCCTCCACTTT	CASSQENRGYSPLHF
TRBV7-9	.	TRBJ1-6	many	TGTGCCAGCAGCTCCGGGGAGACCCTCCACTTT	CASSSGETLHF
TRBV7-8	.	TRBJ2-1	.	TGTGCCAGCAGCTTAGTACAGCGGAAGACCTACAATGAGCAGTTCTTC	CASSLVQRKTYNEQFF
TRBV3-1	.	TRBJ1-2	many	TGTGCCAGCAGCCAAGATCCCAGTTTGGGAGGCTACACCTTC	CASSQDPSLGGYTF
TRBV6-1	TRBD1	TRBJ2-7	many	TGTGCCAGCAGTGGACAGGGGATCGAGCAGTACTTC	CASSGQGIEQYF
TRBV5-1	.	TRBJ2-3	few	TGCGCCAGCAGCTTTTGGACAGATACGCAGTATTTT	CASSFWTDTQYF
TRBV6-1	.	TRBJ2-2	few	TGTGCCAGCAGTGAACCCAGGGTCGGCACCGGGGAGCTGTTTTTT	CASSEPRVGTGELFF
TRBV25-1	.	TRBJ1-2	few	TGTGCCAGCAGTATGGGGGGTAACTATGGCTACACCTTC	CASSMGGNYGYTF
TRBV20-1	.	TRBJ2-7	many	TGCAGTGCTAGAGATCTGAAGGGAGCCGAAGGCAACGAGCAGTACTTC	CSARDLKGAEGNEQYF
TRBV20-1	TRBD1	TRBJ1-5	.	TGCAGTGCGAGCCGGGACAGGGACGGGCAGCCCCAGCATTTT	CSASRDRDGQPQHF